These 30 T cell receptor beta chains were all obtained from the same sample, sequenced in a study of cytomegalovirus exposure and HLA in healthy donors. PCR was performed using 60 Vbeta and 13 Jbeta primers. The method was immunoSEQ multiplex PCR; TCRdb's version includes in-frame clones alone and lacks a portion of them. The sample has about 130,000 clones; roughly 72% are singletons. Sequencing used PBMCs. All receptors come from a male donor in good health and CMV-seronegative.

The J gene is TRBJ1-2, the V gene TRBV5-4, with 7 bases identical to TRBD1. Germline loops: CDR1 SGHNT, CDR2 YYREEE (reference sequence). CDR3 length: 13 amino acids. The V gene end was trimmed by 5 bases and the J gene end by 4 bases; junction bases not matched to a gene: 5. The CDR3 region has the DNA TGTGCCAGCAGTTCCGGGACAGCCTATGGCTACACCTTC. It translates to CASSSGTAYGYTF. Variable domain in full (rest from reference TRBV5-4 and TRBJ1-2): ETGVTQSPTHLIKTRGQQVTLRCSSQSGHNTVSWYQQALGQGPQFIFQYYREEENGRGNFPPRFSGLQFPNYSSELNVNALELDDSALYLCASSSGTAYGYTFGSGTRLTVV.

This clone came up once. The chain combines TRBV19 with TRBJ2-7; TRBD2 agrees at 7 bases. Per germline, CDR1 LNHDA and CDR2 SQIVND (reference sequence). J gave up 3 bases and V 2 bases, and 13 bases lay outside the gene matches. The CDR3 consists of 17 residues. As DNA, the CDR3 is TGTGCCAGTAGTATATTCCCGCGGACTAGTTTAGTCTACGAGCAGTACTTC. This encodes CASSIFPRTSLVYEQYF.

The V call is TRBV4-3, the J call TRBJ1-6; perhaps TRBD1 as D (6 bases). The CDR3 runs 15 residues. From germline, CDR1 is LGHNA and CDR2 YSLEER. V was shortened by 0 bases and J by 7 bases, with 10 bases between the two germline ends. In DNA form, the CDR3 reads TGCGCCAGCAGCCAAGATCGCAGGGGCAATTCACCCCTCCACTTT. It codes for CASSQDRRGNSPLHF.

The rearrangement links TRBV7-9 to TRBJ2-7; 7 positions match TRBD1. The CDR3 has 15 residues. Germline-derived CDR1 and CDR2 are SEHNR and FQNEAQ (reference sequence). The V gene end was trimmed by 0 bases and the J gene end by 3 bases; junction bases not matched to a gene: 5. The CDR3 reads CASSLAGTEVYEQYF. CDR3 nucleotides: TGTGCCAGCAGCTTAGCGGGGACAGAGGTCTACGAGCAGTACTTC.

The count of this clone is one. The chain has TRBV7-2 and TRBJ2-7; 9 bases fit TRBD1. The length of the CDR3 is 14 residues. Germline values: CDR1 SGHTA, CDR2 FQGNSA. V lost 4 bases to trimming and J lost 7 bases; unmatched junction nucleotides: 8. CDR3 protein: CASSSRDRVGEQYF. CDR3 in DNA: TGTGCCAGCAGCTCCCGGGACAGGGTGGGTGAGCAGTACTTC.

V gene TRBV4-2 combines with J gene TRBJ1-2, with D possibly TRBD1 on 6 matching bases. This CDR3 contains 12 residues. CDR1 and CDR2 (germline): LGHNA, YNFKEQ. V lost 3 bases and J lost 9, with 11 bases in between. CDR3 in amino acids: CASSHPTGSYTF. The CDR3 DNA reads as TGTGCCAGCAGCCATCCGACAGGTAGCTACACCTTC.

The gene calls are TRBV18 and TRBJ1-1; 7 bases match TRBD1. The V gene's germline CDR1 is KGHSH and CDR2 LQKENI. CDR3 length: 11 residues. Unmatched junction bases numbered 5, after V lost 5 bases and J lost 11 bases. The CDR3 region is CASSSRQGAFF. The CDR3 DNA sequence: TGTGCCAGCTCATCTCGACAGGGTGCTTTCTTT.

The genes are TRBV27 and TRBJ1-2, with 7 bases identical to TRBD1. Germline CDR1 reads MNHEY; CDR2 reads SMNVEV (reference sequence). CDR3 length: 16 amino acids. The V segment lost 5 bases and the J segment 2 bases; nucleotides outside the gene matches: 11. CDR3 in amino acids: CASSLTRQGPNYGYTF. CDR3 coding DNA: TGTGCCAGCAGTCTAACCCGACAGGGTCCGAACTATGGCTACACCTTC.

The V call is TRBV6-1, the J call TRBJ1-3, with 7 bases that match TRBD1. The V and J ends lost 3 bases and 6 bases, in that order; junction bases with no gene match: 5. The CDR3 has 14 amino acids. Germline V gene lookup returns CDR1 MNHNS and CDR2 SASEGT. The DNA for the CDR3 is TGTGCCAGCAGTGAGGGGACAGACATAAACACCATATATTTT. It specifies CASSEGTDINTIYF.

V and J are TRBV2 and TRBJ2-4; D gene ambiguous. V was shortened by 1 base and J by 0 bases, with 4 bases between the two germline ends. Looked up from germline, CDR1 is SNHLY and CDR2 is FYNNEI. CDR3 size: 14 residues. CDR3 amino acids: CASSEELAKNIQYF. DNA for the CDR3: TGTGCCAGCAGTGAAGAGCTAGCCAAAAACATTCAGTACTTC.

The chain employs TRBV19 and TRBJ2-7, with D perhaps matching TRBD2 (6 bases). This CDR3 has 13 amino acids. Germline loops: CDR1 LNHDA, CDR2 SQIVND (reference sequence). Deletions cut 3 bases from V and 6 bases from J, with 12 bases between. Here the CDR3 DNA reads TGTGCCAGTAGTATGGGGGGTTTTTTCGAGCAGTACTTC. This codes for CASSMGGFFEQYF.

The V call is TRBV29-1, the J call TRBJ2-7; D not resolved. Germline V CDR1 and CDR2: SQVTM, ANQGSEA. The CDR3 spans 11 residues. V gave up 7 bases and J gave up 6 bases, with 13 bases separating them. CDR3 DNA: TGCAGCGCTCAGGTCGTCCTCGAGCAGTACTTC. Its translation: CSAQVVLEQYF.

This clone was seen only a few times. The chain recombines TRBV7-6 with TRBJ2-6; 7 bases align to TRBD1. CDR3 length: 14 amino acids. The V segment lost 5 bases and the J segment 10 bases; nucleotides outside the gene matches: 8. In germline, CDR1 is SGHVS, CDR2 FNYEAQ. CDR3 region: CASSTDREGNVLTF. CDR3 nucleotides: TGTGCCAGCAGCACTGACAGGGAAGGAAACGTCCTGACTTTC.

The chain carries TRBV5-4 and TRBJ1-3; no reliable D call. This CDR3 spans 14 amino acids. V gave up 0 bases and J gave up 4 bases, with 8 bases separating them. CDR1 and CDR2 from the germline V gene are SGHNT and YYREEE (reference sequence). This chain's CDR3 is CASSLAPIGNTIYF. The CDR3 DNA follows: TGTGCCAGCAGCTTGGCCCCCATCGGAAACACCATATATTTT.

This clone was counted once. Here the CDR3 DNA reads TGTGCCAGCAGCCCAAGACCCCCTAGAAACGACTACAATGAGCAGTTCTTC. Its translation is CASSPRPPRNDYNEQFF. The chain joins TRBV9 to TRBJ2-1; D gene unclear. The V end lost 4 bases, the J end lost 3 bases, and 20 bases lay between the germline ends. The CDR3 totals 17 residues. The germline V gene has CDR1 SGDLS and CDR2 YYNGEE.

In DNA form, the CDR3 reads TGTGCCAGCAGCCAGGGACTAGCGGGAGGGGTCGACATTCAGTACTTC. Its protein is CASSQGLAGGVDIQYF. The J gene is TRBJ2-4, the V gene TRBV4-2; 16 positions agree with TRBD2. Germline assignment: CDR1 LGHNA and CDR2 YNFKEQ. The CDR3 contains 16 residues. J gave up 8 bases and V 3 bases, and 4 bases lay outside the gene matches.

The V and J genes are TRBV30 and TRBJ2-7; 11 nucleotides line up with TRBD1. CDR1 and CDR2 from the germline V gene are GTSNPN and SVGIG (reference sequence). The ends lost 0 bases at V and 4 bases at J; junction bases unmatched: 2. CDR3 length: 14 amino acids. CDR3 sequence (DNA): TGTGCCTGGAGTGTAGGGACAGGGGGTTACGAGCAGTACTTC. It encodes CAWSVGTGGYEQYF.

This clone was observed a handful of times. The CDR3 here is CASSQTGGYGYTF. Here the CDR3 DNA reads TGCGCCAGCAGCCAAACAGGTGGCTATGGCTACACCTTC. V usage is TRBV4-1 and J usage is TRBJ1-2, with a tentative D call TRBD1 (5 bases). The germline gives CDR1 MGHRA, CDR2 YSYEKL. This CDR3 has 13 residues. V was cut by 2 bases and J by 4 bases, with 8 bases left in between.

V is TRBV14 and J is TRBJ1-2, with 7 bases lining up with TRBD1. Looked up from germline, CDR1 is SGHDN and CDR2 is FVKESK. The ends lost 3 bases at V and 4 bases at J; junction bases unmatched: 8. The CDR3 spans 15 residues. In DNA, the CDR3 is TGTGCCAGCAGCCAGGTGACAGGGTACGCCTATGGCTACACCTTC. Translated: CASSQVTGYAYGYTF.

V and J are TRBV5-4 and TRBJ1-1, with D maybe TRBD1 (6 bases). The CDR3 is 15 amino acids. CDR1 and CDR2 (germline): SGHNT, YYREEE (reference sequence). V lost 4 bases to trimming and J lost 1 base, with 14 bases between them. The CDR3 protein is CASSLGRGRNTEAFF. CDR3 coding DNA: TGTGCCAGCAGCCTGGGCAGGGGTAGGAACACTGAAGCTTTCTTT.

The chain joins TRBV6-6 to TRBJ1-1; D not certain. Deletions cut 7 bases from V and 0 bases from J, with 12 bases between. CDR1 and CDR2 (germline): MNHNY, SVGAGI (reference sequence). The CDR3 is 14 amino acids. In DNA, the CDR3 is TGTGCCAGCAACTTGGGCAACATGAACACTGAAGCTTTCTTT. Translated, it gives CASNLGNMNTEAFF.

The gene calls are TRBV15 and TRBJ1-5; D uncertain. The CDR3 totals 15 residues. V was cut by 2 bases and J by 4 bases, with 12 bases left in between. Germline values: CDR1 LNHNV, CDR2 YYDKDF (reference sequence). This CDR3 reads CATSRNTAGNQPQHF. The CDR3 DNA reads as TGTGCCACCAGCAGAAACACAGCTGGGAATCAGCCCCAGCATTTT. Based on the CDR3 plus reference TRBV15 and TRBJ1-5, the full variable domain is DAMVIQNPRYQVTQFGKPVTLSCSQTLNHNVMYWYQQKSSQAPKLLFHYYDKDFNNEADTPDNFQSRRPNTSFCFLDIRSPGLGDTAMYLCATSRNTAGNQPQHFGDGTRLSIL.

This rearrangement joins TRBV9 to TRBJ2-6; D is unclear. The CDR3 runs 16 residues. Germline assignment: CDR1 SGDLS and CDR2 YYNGEE. Trimming cost V 0 bases and J 2 bases, with 9 bases left between them. The CDR3: CASSVVALPGANVLTF. The CDR3 nucleotides are TGTGCCAGCAGCGTAGTTGCACTCCCTGGGGCCAACGTCCTGACTTTC.

The V call is TRBV7-8, the J call TRBJ2-6; 14 bases align to TRBD2. Trimming removed 6 bases from V and 3 bases from J; junction bases left unmatched: 13. Germline assignment: CDR1 SGHVS and CDR2 FQNEAQ. This CDR3 contains 20 residues. The CDR3 is CASRPRLAGGPKGGANVLTF. Here the CDR3 DNA reads TGTGCCAGCAGACCAAGACTAGCGGGAGGGCCTAAGGGTGGGGCCAACGTCCTGACTTTC.

This clone turned up a few times. The CDR3 sequence is CASSSLGALETQYF. The CDR3 nucleotides read TGTGCCAGCAGCTCTTTGGGGGCCCTAGAGACCCAGTACTTC. This chain uses TRBV11-2 with TRBJ2-5; the D gene is possibly TRBD1 (6 bases). The CDR3 covers 14 residues. V lost 4 bases, J lost 4 bases, and 13 bases lay in between. Germline V lookup: CDR1 SGHAT, CDR2 FQNNGV. Together with reference TRBV11-2 and TRBJ2-5, the CDR3 gives the full variable domain: EAGVAQSPRYKIIEKRQSVAFWCNPISGHATLYWYQQILGQGPKLLIQFQNNGVVDDSQLPKDRFSAERLKGVDSTLKIQPAKLEDSAVYLCASSSLGALETQYFGPGTRLLVL.

This clone has more than one count but fewer than ten. This chain connects TRBV5-1 to TRBJ1-6; D remains unclear. CDR3 length: 17 amino acids. Per the germline V gene, CDR1 is SGHRS and CDR2 is YFSETQ. Trimming left V 4 bases short and J 9 bases short, with 23 bases between. CDR3 residues: CASSLDGEPTGGSPLHF. CDR3 DNA sequence: TGCGCCAGCAGCCTAGACGGGGAACCCACGGGAGGTTCACCCCTCCACTTT.

The chain has TRBV4-3 and TRBJ2-7, with D maybe TRBD1 (5 bases). CDR1 is LGHNA, CDR2 YSLEER, per germline. The CDR3 totals 13 residues. V dropped 0 bases and J dropped 2 bases, with 5 bases sitting between them. CDR3 nucleotide sequence: TGCGCCAGCAGCCAAGACAGGGCCTACGAGCAGTACTTC. Its translation is CASSQDRAYEQYF.

The rearrangement joins TRBV19 to TRBJ1-3; no reliable D call. Germline CDR1 and CDR2: LNHDA and SQIVND (reference sequence). This CDR3 comprises 20 residues. Trimming shortened V by 2 bases and J by 5 bases, and 28 bases separated the two germline ends. The CDR3 nucleotides are TGTGCCAGTAGTATATTAAGAGCCGGAAGTCGGGTTTATCATCGAAACACCATATATTTT. Its protein product is CASSILRAGSRVYHRNTIYF.

The V gene is TRBV6-4, the J gene TRBJ2-1; D may be TRBD2 (6 bases). The germline V gene encodes CDR1 MRHNA and CDR2 SNTAGT. The CDR3 covers 13 residues. The V gene lost 0 bases and the J gene lost 6 bases, with 6 bases spanning the gap. Written as DNA, the CDR3 is TGTGCCAGCAGTGACTCGACTAGCAATGAGCAGTTCTTC. This encodes CASSDSTSNEQFF.

This clone was picked up one time. V gene TRBV7-9 combines with J gene TRBJ1-4; D unclear. The V gene's germline CDR1 is SEHNR and CDR2 FQNEAQ (reference sequence). The germline V and J ends were trimmed by 0 bases and 8 bases, with 16 bases remaining between them. The CDR3 spans 16 residues. CDR3 region: CASSLASGQDREKLFF. In nucleotides, the CDR3 is TGTGCCAGCAGCTTAGCCTCCGGCCAGGATAGGGAAAAACTGTTTTTT. The full variable domain, rest sourced from reference TRBV7-9 and TRBJ1-4, is DTGVSQNPRHKITKRGQNVTFRCDPISEHNRLYWYRQTLGQGPEFLTYFQNEAQLEKSRLLSDRFSAERPKGSFSTLEIQRTEQGDSAMYLCASSLASGQDREKLFFGSGTQLSVL.